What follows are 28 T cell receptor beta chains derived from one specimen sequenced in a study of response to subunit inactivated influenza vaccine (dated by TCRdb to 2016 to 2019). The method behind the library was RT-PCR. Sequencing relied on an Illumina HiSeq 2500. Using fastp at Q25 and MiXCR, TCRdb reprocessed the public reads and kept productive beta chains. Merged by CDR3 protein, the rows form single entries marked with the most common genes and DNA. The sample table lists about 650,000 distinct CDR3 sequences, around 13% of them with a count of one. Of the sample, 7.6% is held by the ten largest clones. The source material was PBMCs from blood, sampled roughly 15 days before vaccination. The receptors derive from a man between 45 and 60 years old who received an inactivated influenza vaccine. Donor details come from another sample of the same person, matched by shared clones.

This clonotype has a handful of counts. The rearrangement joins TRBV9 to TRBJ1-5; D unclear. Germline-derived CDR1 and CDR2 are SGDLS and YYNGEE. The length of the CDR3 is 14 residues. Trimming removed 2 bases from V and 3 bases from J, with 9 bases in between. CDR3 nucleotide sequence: TGTGCCAGCAGCGTCCACTGGAACAATCAGCCCCAGCATTTT. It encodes CASSVHWNNQPQHF.

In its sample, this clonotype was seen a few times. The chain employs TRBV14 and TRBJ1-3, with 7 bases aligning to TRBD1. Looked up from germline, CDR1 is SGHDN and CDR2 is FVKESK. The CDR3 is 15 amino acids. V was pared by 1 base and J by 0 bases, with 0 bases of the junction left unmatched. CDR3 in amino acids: CASSQGDSSGNTIYF. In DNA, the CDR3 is TGTGCCAGCAGCCAAGGGGACAGCTCTGGAAACACCATATATTTT. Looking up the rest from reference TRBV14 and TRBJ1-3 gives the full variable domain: EAGVTQFPSHSVIEKGQTVTLRCDPISGHDNLYWYRRVMGKEIKFLLHFVKESKQDESGMPNNRFLAERTGGTYSTLKVQPAELEDSGVYFCASSQGDSSGNTIYFGEGSWLTVV.

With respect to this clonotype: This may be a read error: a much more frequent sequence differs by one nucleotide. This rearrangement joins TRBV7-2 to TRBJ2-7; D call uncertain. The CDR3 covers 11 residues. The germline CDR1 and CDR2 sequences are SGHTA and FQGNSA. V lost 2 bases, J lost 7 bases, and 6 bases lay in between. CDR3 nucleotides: TGTGCCAGCAGCTTAAGCCCGGAGCAGTACTTC. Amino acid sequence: CASSLSPEQYF.

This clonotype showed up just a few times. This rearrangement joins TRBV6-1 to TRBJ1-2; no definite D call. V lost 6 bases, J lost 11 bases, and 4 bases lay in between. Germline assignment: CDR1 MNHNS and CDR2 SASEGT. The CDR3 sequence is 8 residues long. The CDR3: CASSGYTF. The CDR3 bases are TGTGCCAGCAGCGGGTACACCTTC.

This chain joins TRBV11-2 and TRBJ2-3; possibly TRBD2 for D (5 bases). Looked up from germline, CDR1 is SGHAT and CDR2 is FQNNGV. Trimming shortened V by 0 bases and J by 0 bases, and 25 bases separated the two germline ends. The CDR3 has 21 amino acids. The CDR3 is CASSLDRGLNTFPSSTDTQYF. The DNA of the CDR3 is TGTGCCAGCAGCTTAGATCGCGGGTTGAACACCTTTCCCTCTAGCACAGATACGCAGTATTTT.

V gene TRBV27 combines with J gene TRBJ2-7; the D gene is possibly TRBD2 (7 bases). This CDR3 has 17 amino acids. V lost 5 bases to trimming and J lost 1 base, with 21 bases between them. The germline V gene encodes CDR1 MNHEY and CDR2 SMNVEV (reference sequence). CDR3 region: CASSKDVPGGWSYEQYF. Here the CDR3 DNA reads TGTGCCAGCAGTAAGGACGTACCGGGGGGCTGGTCCTACGAGCAGTACTTC.

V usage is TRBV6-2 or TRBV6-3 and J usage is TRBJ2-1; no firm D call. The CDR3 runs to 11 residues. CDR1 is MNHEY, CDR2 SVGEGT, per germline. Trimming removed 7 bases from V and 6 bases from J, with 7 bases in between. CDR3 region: CASKKFNEQFF. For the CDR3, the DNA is TGTGCCAGCAAGAAATTCAATGAGCAGTTCTTC.

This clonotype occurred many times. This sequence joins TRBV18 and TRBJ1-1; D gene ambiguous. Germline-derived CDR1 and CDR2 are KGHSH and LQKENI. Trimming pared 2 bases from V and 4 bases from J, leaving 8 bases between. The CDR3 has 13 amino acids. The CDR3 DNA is TGTGCCAGCTCACCATCTAGGAGCACTGAAGCTTTCTTT. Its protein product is CASSPSRSTEAFF.

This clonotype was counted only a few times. The CDR3 DNA reads TGTGCCAGCTCACCGTCTAGCGGGAGAGATACCGGGGAGCTGTTTTTT. Encoded protein: CASSPSSGRDTGELFF. The V and J genes are TRBV18 and TRBJ2-2, with TRBD2 identical over 10 bases. CDR3 length equals 16 residues. J was trimmed by 5 bases and V by 3 bases; bases with no gene match: 6. Germline assignment: CDR1 KGHSH and CDR2 LQKENI. Drawing the rest from reference TRBV18 and TRBJ2-2, the complete variable domain is NAGVMQNPRHLVRRRGQEARLRCSPMKGHSHVYWYRQLPEEGLKFMVYLQKENIIDESGMPKERFSAEFPKEGPSILRIQQVVRGDSAAYFCASSPSSGRDTGELFFGEGSRLTVL.

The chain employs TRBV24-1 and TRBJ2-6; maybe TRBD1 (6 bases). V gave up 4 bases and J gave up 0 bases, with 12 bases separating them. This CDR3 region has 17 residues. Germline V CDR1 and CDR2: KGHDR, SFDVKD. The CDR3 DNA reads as TGTGCCACCAGTGAGCACAGGGCCAACTCTGGGGCCAACGTCCTGACTTTC. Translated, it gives CATSEHRANSGANVLTF.

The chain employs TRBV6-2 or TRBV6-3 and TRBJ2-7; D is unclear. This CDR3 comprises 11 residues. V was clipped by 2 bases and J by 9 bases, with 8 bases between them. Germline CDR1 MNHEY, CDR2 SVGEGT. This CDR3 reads CASSYGPGQYF. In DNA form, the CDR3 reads TGTGCCAGCAGTTACGGCCCCGGGCAGTACTTC.

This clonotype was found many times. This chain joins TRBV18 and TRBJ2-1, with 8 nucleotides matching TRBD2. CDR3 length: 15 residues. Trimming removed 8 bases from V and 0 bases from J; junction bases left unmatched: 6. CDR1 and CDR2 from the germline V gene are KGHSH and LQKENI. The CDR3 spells CASSPLAGSYNEQFF. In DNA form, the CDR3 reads TGTGCCAGCAGCCCTCTAGCGGGCTCCTACAATGAGCAGTTCTTC. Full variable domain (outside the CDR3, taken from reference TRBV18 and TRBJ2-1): NAGVMQNPRHLVRRRGQEARLRCSPMKGHSHVYWYRQLPEEGLKFMVYLQKENIIDESGMPKERFSAEFPKEGPSILRIQQVVRGDSAAYFCASSPLAGSYNEQFFGPGTRLTVL.

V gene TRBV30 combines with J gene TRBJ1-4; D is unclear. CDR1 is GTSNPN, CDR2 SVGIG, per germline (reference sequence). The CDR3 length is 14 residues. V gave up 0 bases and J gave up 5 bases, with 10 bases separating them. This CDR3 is CAWSVGPANEKLFF. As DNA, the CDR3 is TGTGCCTGGAGTGTCGGACCAGCCAATGAAAAACTGTTTTTT.

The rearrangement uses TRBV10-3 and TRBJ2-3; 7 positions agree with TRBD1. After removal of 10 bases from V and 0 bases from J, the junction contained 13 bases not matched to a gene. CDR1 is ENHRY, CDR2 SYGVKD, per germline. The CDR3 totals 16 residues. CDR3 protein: CATGAHRTGSTDTQYF. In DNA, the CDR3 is TGTGCCACCGGGGCACACCGGACAGGCAGCACAGATACGCAGTATTTT.

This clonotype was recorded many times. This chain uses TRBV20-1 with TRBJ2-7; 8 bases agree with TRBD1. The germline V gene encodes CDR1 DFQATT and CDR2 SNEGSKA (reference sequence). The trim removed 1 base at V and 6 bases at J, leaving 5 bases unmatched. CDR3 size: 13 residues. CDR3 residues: CSARVPTGVEQYF. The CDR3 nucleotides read TGCAGTGCTAGAGTTCCGACAGGGGTCGAGCAGTACTTC.

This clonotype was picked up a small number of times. CDR3 loop: CSRGRQEGFRWNEQFF. Here the CDR3 DNA reads TGCAGCCGAGGAAGGCAGGAGGGCTTTCGATGGAATGAGCAGTTCTTC. This rearrangement joins TRBV29-1 to TRBJ2-1, with D tentatively TRBD2 (6 bases). CDR3 size: 16 residues. CDR1 and CDR2 from the germline V gene are SQVTM and ANQGSEA. V lost 8 bases and J lost 7, with 27 bases in between.

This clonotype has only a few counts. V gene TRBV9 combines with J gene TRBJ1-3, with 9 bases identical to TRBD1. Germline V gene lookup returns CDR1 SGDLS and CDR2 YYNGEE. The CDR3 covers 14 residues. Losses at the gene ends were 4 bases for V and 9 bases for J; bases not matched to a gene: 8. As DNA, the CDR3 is TGTGCCAGCAGCACCGGGACAGGGAGGAGCACCATATATTTT. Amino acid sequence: CASSTGTGRSTIYF.

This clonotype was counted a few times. CDR3 bases: TGTGCCAGCAGTTATCCCAGTCGGGGGGACACTGAAGCTTTCTTT. Encoded protein: CASSYPSRGDTEAFF. The gene calls are TRBV6-5 and TRBJ1-1; D perhaps matches TRBD1 (5 bases). CDR1 is MNHEY and CDR2 is SVGAGI in the germline V gene. This CDR3 region has 15 residues. Deletions cut 3 bases from V and 3 bases from J, with 14 bases between.

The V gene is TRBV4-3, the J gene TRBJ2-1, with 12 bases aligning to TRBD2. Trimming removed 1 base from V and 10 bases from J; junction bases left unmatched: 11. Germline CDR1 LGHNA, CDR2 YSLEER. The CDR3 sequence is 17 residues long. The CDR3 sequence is CASSQVGLAGGPGEQFF. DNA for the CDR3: TGCGCCAGCAGCCAAGTAGGGCTAGCGGGGGGGCCAGGGGAGCAGTTCTTC.

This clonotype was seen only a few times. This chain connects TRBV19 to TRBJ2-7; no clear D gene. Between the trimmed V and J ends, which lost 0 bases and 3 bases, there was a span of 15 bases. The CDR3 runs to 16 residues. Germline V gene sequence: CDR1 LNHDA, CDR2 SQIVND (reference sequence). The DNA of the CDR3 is TGTGCCAGTAGTATAGATTGGCGGATCAACTACTACGAGCAGTACTTC. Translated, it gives CASSIDWRINYYEQYF.

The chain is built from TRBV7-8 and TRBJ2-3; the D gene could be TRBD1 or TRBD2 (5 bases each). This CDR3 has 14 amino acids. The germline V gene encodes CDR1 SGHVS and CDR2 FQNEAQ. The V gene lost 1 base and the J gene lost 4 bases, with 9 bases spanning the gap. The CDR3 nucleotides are TGTGCCAGCAGCTTAGTTCGGGGCTCAGATACGCAGTATTTT. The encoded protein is CASSLVRGSDTQYF.

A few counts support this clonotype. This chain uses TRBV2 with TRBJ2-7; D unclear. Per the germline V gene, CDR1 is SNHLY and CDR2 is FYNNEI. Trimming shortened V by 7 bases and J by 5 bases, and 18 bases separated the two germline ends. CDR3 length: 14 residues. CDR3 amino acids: CASIFQLDVHEQYF. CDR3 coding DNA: TGTGCCAGCATTTTTCAGCTGGACGTCCACGAGCAGTACTTC.

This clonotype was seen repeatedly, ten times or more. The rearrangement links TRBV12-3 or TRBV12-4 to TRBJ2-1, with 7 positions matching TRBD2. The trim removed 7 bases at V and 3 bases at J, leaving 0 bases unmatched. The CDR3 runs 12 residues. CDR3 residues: CASTGGYNEQFF. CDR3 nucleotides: TGTGCCAGCACGGGAGGCTACAATGAGCAGTTCTTC.

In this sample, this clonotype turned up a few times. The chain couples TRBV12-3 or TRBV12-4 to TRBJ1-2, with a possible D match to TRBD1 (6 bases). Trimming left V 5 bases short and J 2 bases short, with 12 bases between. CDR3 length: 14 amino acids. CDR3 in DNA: TGTGCCAGCAGTCTACGACAGGTGAACTATGGCTACACCTTC. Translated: CASSLRQVNYGYTF.

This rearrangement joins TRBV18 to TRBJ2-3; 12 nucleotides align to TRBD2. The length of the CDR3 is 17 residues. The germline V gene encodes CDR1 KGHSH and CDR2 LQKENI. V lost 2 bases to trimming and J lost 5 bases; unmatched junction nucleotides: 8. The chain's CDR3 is CASSPTPSGGAEDTQYF. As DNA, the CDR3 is TGTGCCAGCTCACCAACTCCTAGCGGGGGGGCGGAAGATACGCAGTATTTT.

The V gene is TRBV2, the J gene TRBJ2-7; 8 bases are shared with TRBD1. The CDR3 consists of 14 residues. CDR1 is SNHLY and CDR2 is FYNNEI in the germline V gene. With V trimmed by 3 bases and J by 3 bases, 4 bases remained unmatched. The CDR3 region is CASSDQGALYEQYF. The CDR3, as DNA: TGTGCCAGCAGTGATCAGGGGGCCCTCTACGAGCAGTACTTC. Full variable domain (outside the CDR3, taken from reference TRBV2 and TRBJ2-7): EPEVTQTPSHQVTQMGQEVILRCVPISNHLYFYWYRQILGQKVEFLVSFYNNEISEKSEIFDDQFSVERPDGSNFTLKIRSTKLEDSAMYFCASSDQGALYEQYFGPGTRLTVT.

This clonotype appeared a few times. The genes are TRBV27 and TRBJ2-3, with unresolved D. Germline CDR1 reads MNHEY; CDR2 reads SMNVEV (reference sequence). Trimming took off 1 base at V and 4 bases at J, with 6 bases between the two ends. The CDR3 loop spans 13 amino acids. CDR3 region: CASSLYRADTQYF. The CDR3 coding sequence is TGTGCCAGCAGTTTATATCGCGCAGATACGCAGTATTTT.

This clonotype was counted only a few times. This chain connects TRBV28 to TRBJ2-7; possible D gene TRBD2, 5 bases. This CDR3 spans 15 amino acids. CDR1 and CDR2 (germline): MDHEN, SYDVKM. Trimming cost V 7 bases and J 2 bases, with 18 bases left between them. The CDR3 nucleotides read TGTGCCAGCATGGGTCGAAGGGAGCCTACCTACGAGCAGTACTTC. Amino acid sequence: CASMGRREPTYEQYF. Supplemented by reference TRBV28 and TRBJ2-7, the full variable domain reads DVKVTQSSRYLVKRTGEKVFLECVQDMDHENMFWYRQDPGLGLRLIYFSYDVKMKEKGDIPEGYSVSREKKERFSLILESASTNQTSMYLCASMGRREPTYEQYFGPGTRLTVT.